Below, 29 T cell receptor beta chains from the same sample are listed, as sequenced in a study of neurological immune-mediated disorders. One entry per CDR3 protein, called by TCRdb with MiXCR from the 5' RACE reads. The sample lists 65,000 to 95,000 distinct CDR3 sequences; 4% to 6% were seen once. Material: PBMCs. Every receptor here comes from a woman in her twenties or thirties with multiple sclerosis.

This clonotype was seen a handful of times. The chain has TRBV5-1 and TRBJ2-3; D is uncertain. Trimming left V 3 bases short and J 6 bases short, with 14 bases between. Germline loops: CDR1 SGHRS, CDR2 YFSETQ. CDR3 size: 14 residues. The CDR3 protein is CASSSFNPEDTQYF. CDR3 DNA sequence: TGCGCCAGCAGCTCATTTAATCCCGAGGATACGCAGTATTTT.

This clonotype was recorded a few times. The rearrangement links TRBV27 to TRBJ2-3; 9 bases map to TRBD2. The V gene end was trimmed by 4 bases and the J gene end by 4 bases; junction bases not matched to a gene: 21. Germline V gene data show CDR1 as MNHEY and CDR2 as SMNVEV (reference sequence). This CDR3 region has 20 residues. This CDR3 is CASSSHLRSGGPWSADTQYF. CDR3 DNA: TGTGCCAGCAGTTCCCATCTTCGCAGCGGGGGGCCATGGAGCGCAGATACGCAGTATTTT.

In this sample, this clonotype turned up a few times. The rearrangement links TRBV2 to TRBJ2-3; D is unclear. Germline V gene lookup returns CDR1 SNHLY and CDR2 FYNNEI. CDR3 length: 16 amino acids. Trimming shortened V by 4 bases and J by 0 bases, and 14 bases separated the two germline ends. The CDR3: CASSVLRSTSTDTQYF. The CDR3 DNA reads TGTGCCAGCAGTGTTTTGCGGAGTACAAGCACAGATACGCAGTATTTT.

This clonotype was seen only a few times. This chain links TRBV5-1 with TRBJ1-1, with TRBD1 as a possible D gene (5 bases). V lost 0 bases to trimming and J lost 3 bases, with 15 bases between them. The CDR3 loop spans 16 amino acids. The V gene's germline CDR1 is SGHRS and CDR2 YFSETQ. The CDR3 DNA is TGCGCCAGCAGCTTGGGGTCTTTAGGACAAGACACTGAAGCTTTCTTT. Its translation is CASSLGSLGQDTEAFF.

The chain employs TRBV20-1 and TRBJ2-5; TRBD1 agrees at 8 bases. From germline, CDR1 is DFQATT and CDR2 SNEGSKA (reference sequence). The V and J ends lost 0 bases and 4 bases, in that order; junction bases with no gene match: 7. CDR3 size: 15 residues. CDR3 nucleotides: TGCAGTGCTAGAGAGTACCAGGGGGCCGGAGAGACCCAGTACTTC. It codes for CSAREYQGAGETQYF.

The CDR3 bases are TGCAGTGCTATTGGGGCGGGGTTCGCAGATACGCAGTATTTT. Encoded protein: CSAIGAGFADTQYF. V gene TRBV20-1 combines with J gene TRBJ2-3, with D perhaps matching TRBD2 (6 bases). The CDR3 covers 14 residues. V was shortened by 4 bases and J by 4 bases, with 15 bases between the two germline ends. Germline V gives CDR1 DFQATT, CDR2 SNEGSKA (reference sequence).

This clonotype was found many times. The chain has TRBV12-3 or TRBV12-4 and TRBJ1-6; tentatively, D is TRBD1 (5 bases). Trimming took 0 bases from V and 4 from J, leaving 10 bases between them. This CDR3 region has 16 residues. The chain's CDR3 is CASSLADNLYNSPLHF. In DNA, the CDR3 is TGTGCCAGCAGTTTAGCGGACAACCTATATAATTCACCCCTCCACTTT.

The table lists this clonotype with many counts. The J gene is TRBJ1-6, the V gene TRBV28; no reliable D call. The ends were cut back, 2 bases at V and 0 bases at J, with 8 bases in the middle. The CDR3 totals 16 residues. The germline CDR1 and CDR2 sequences are MDHEN and SYDVKM. The CDR3 bases are TGTGCCAGCAGTTTAATCCGGAGCTCCTATAATTCACCCCTCCACTTT. Protein: CASSLIRSSYNSPLHF. Filled out from reference TRBV28 and TRBJ1-6, the complete variable domain reads DVKVTQSSRYLVKRTGEKVFLECVQDMDHENMFWYRQDPGLGLRLIYFSYDVKMKEKGDIPEGYSVSREKKERFSLILESASTNQTSMYLCASSLIRSSYNSPLHFGNGTRLTVT.

This clonotype was counted ten times or more. V is TRBV24-1 and J is TRBJ2-6; the D is unclear. Germline V lookup: CDR1 KGHDR, CDR2 SFDVKD. The CDR3 extends over 16 amino acids. V was cut by 7 bases and J by 0 bases, with 12 bases left in between. CDR3 DNA sequence: TGTGCCACCAGCAGAGCAGGTTTCTCTGGGGCCAACGTCCTGACTTTC. Translation: CATSRAGFSGANVLTF.

This clonotype was counted at least ten times. V usage is TRBV5-1 and J usage is TRBJ1-3, with TRBD1 identical over 7 bases. The CDR3 has 17 amino acids. V lost 3 bases to trimming and J lost 0 bases; unmatched junction nucleotides: 9. Germline CDR1 reads SGHRS; CDR2 reads YFSETQ. The CDR3 here is CASSYIPGQTSGNTIYF. DNA for the CDR3: TGCGCCAGCAGCTACATACCGGGACAGACCTCTGGAAACACCATATATTTT.

Ten or more counts support this clonotype. The rearrangement uses TRBV12-3 or TRBV12-4 and TRBJ1-1; possibly TRBD1 for D (5 bases). V lost 0 bases and J 13 bases, leaving 21 bases between the germline ends. The length of the CDR3 is 15 residues. CDR3 sequence (DNA): TGTGCCAGCAGTTTAGCGCTGGGTGACGGAGCCAGGGTTTTCTTT. This codes for CASSLALGDGARVFF.

This clonotype came up many times. The chain uses TRBV6-5 and TRBJ2-3; weak D call: TRBD2 (5 bases). CDR3 length: 15 residues. Deletions cut 2 bases from V and 2 bases from J, with 11 bases between. Germline V gene sequence: CDR1 MNHEY, CDR2 SVGAGI. CDR3 loop: CASSYGERHTDTQYF. The CDR3 nucleotides read TGTGCCAGCAGTTACGGGGAGCGGCACACAGATACGCAGTATTTT.

As for this clonotype: Just one base apart from a much larger clone, this may be a read error. A read error is likely, as this CDR3 ends without the conserved phenylalanine or tryptophan. The V gene is TRBV7-6, the J gene TRBJ1-2; 8 positions match TRBD1. The CDR3 length is 14 residues. Germline lookup yields CDR1 SGHVS and CDR2 FNYEAQ. V was pared by 5 bases and J by 2 bases, with 4 bases of the junction left unmatched. The CDR3 nucleotides are TGTGCCAGCAGCCCCGGACAGGGAAACTATGGCTACACCTCC. Translated: CASSPGQGNYGYTS.

This clonotype was detected ten times or more. The chain is built from TRBV27 and TRBJ1-4, with D uncertain. There are 13 residues in the CDR3. The germline V gene has CDR1 MNHEY and CDR2 SMNVEV (reference sequence). V dropped 5 bases and J dropped 0 bases, with 4 bases sitting between them. The CDR3 DNA reads as TGTGCCAGCAGTCCAGCAACTAATGAAAAACTGTTTTTT. This encodes CASSPATNEKLFF.

This clonotype was found many times. The chain has TRBV12-3 or TRBV12-4 and TRBJ2-1; D possibly corresponds to TRBD1 (6 bases). Trimming left V 2 bases short and J 3 bases short, with 14 bases between. The CDR3 spans 16 residues. The CDR3 nucleotides are TGTGCCAGCAGTTTAAGTCCAGGGGTCTACTACAATGAGCAGTTCTTC. This translates into CASSLSPGVYYNEQFF.

This clonotype was recorded at least ten times. The chain uses TRBV5-1 and TRBJ2-1; TRBD2 aligns across 11 bases. The CDR3 spans 17 residues. Germline loops: CDR1 SGHRS, CDR2 YFSETQ. Unmatched junction bases numbered 9, after V lost 1 base and J lost 6 bases. The CDR3 loop reads CASSLRLAGGQGNEQFF. The CDR3 nucleotides are TGCGCCAGCAGCTTGCGGCTAGCGGGAGGCCAGGGCAATGAGCAGTTCTTC.

In its sample, this clonotype was seen many times. The chain couples TRBV5-1 to TRBJ1-1; D is perhaps TRBD1 (5 bases). This CDR3 is built from 14 residues. Looked up from germline, CDR1 is SGHRS and CDR2 is YFSETQ. V gave up 3 bases and J gave up 3 bases, with 12 bases separating them. DNA for the CDR3: TGCGCCAGCAGCTCCCCAGGGTTTGACACTGAAGCTTTCTTT. Protein sequence: CASSSPGFDTEAFF.

The chain couples TRBV10-2 to TRBJ2-1; 13 bases are shared with TRBD2. The CDR3 has 17 amino acids. The V gene's germline CDR1 is WSHSY and CDR2 SAAADI. V lost 7 bases to trimming and J lost 2 bases; unmatched junction nucleotides: 8. The CDR3, as DNA: TGCGCCAGCACCTACCCGGGACTAGCGGGGACCTACAATGAGCAGTTCTTC. Translation gives CASTYPGLAGTYNEQFF.

In this sample, this clonotype turned up a few times. The rearrangement joins TRBV5-1 to TRBJ2-3, with 8 positions matching TRBD1. Looked up from germline, CDR1 is SGHRS and CDR2 is YFSETQ. Germline trimming cut 8 bases from V and 1 base from J; bases unmatched to any gene: 6. This CDR3 is 14 amino acids long. The CDR3 here is CASRPGQGTDTQYF. CDR3 bases: TGCGCCAGTCGCCCGGGACAGGGCACAGATACGCAGTATTTT. Full variable domain (missing parts from reference TRBV5-1 and TRBJ2-3): KAGVTQTPRYLIKTRGQQVTLSCSPISGHRSVSWYQQTPGQGLQFLFEYFSETQRNKGNFPGRFSGRQFSNSRSEMNVSTLELGDSALYLCASRPGQGTDTQYFGPGTRLTVL.

This clonotype was counted ten times or more. The chain uses TRBV18 and TRBJ1-5; possibly TRBD1 for D (5 bases). This CDR3 contains 16 residues. From germline, CDR1 is KGHSH and CDR2 LQKENI. V lost 3 bases to trimming and J lost 4 bases, with 16 bases between them. Written as DNA, the CDR3 is TGTGCCAGCTCACCTACAATGGGCAGGGAAAATCAGCCCCAGCATTTT. Protein product: CASSPTMGRENQPQHF. Full variable domain (remainder filled in from reference TRBV18 and TRBJ1-5): NAGVMQNPRHLVRRRGQEARLRCSPMKGHSHVYWYRQLPEEGLKFMVYLQKENIIDESGMPKERFSAEFPKEGPSILRIQQVVRGDSAAYFCASSPTMGRENQPQHFGDGTRLSIL.

Only a few counts were recorded for this clonotype. The V call is TRBV10-3, the J call TRBJ1-3; D is undetermined. V was pared by 5 bases and J by 9 bases, with 11 bases between. The germline gives CDR1 ENHRY, CDR2 SYGVKD. The CDR3 runs 12 residues. CDR3 protein: CAISYLGGTIYF. In nucleotides, the CDR3 is TGTGCCATCAGTTACTTGGGCGGCACCATATATTTT.

This clonotype showed up many times. The chain links TRBV6-6 to TRBJ1-1, with 7 bases fitting TRBD1. V gave up 7 bases and J gave up 6 bases; unmatched junction bases: 2. The germline V gene has CDR1 MNHNY and CDR2 SVGAGI (reference sequence). The CDR3 spans 11 residues. DNA for the CDR3: TGTGCCAGCACTGACAGGGCTGAAGCTTTCTTT. It is translated as CASTDRAEAFF.

This clonotype was seen at least ten times. The chain uses TRBV29-1 and TRBJ2-3, with 7 nucleotides matching TRBD2. After removal of 5 bases from V and 0 bases from J, the junction contained 8 bases not matched to a gene. The CDR3 consists of 15 residues. The germline V gene encodes CDR1 SQVTM and CDR2 ANQGSEA. This chain's CDR3 is CSVFRWRGSTDTQYF. In DNA form, the CDR3 reads TGCAGCGTTTTCCGCTGGCGGGGGAGCACAGATACGCAGTATTTT.

This clonotype showed up many times. The chain couples TRBV20-1 to TRBJ1-2; 10 nucleotides align to TRBD1. CDR1 is DFQATT, CDR2 SNEGSKA, per germline (reference sequence). The J segment lost 5 bases and the V segment lost 0 bases, leaving 6 bases of the junction unmatched. The CDR3 totals 15 residues. The CDR3 DNA reads TGCAGTGCTAGAGATGGGGGACAGGGGCTTTATGGCTACACCTTC. This translates into CSARDGGQGLYGYTF.

The sample holds a few counts of this clonotype. The chain carries TRBV2 and TRBJ2-1; D is ambiguous. CDR3 length equals 12 residues. Germline lookup yields CDR1 SNHLY and CDR2 FYNNEI. V lost 4 bases and J 3 bases, leaving 4 bases between the germline ends. In DNA form, the CDR3 reads TGTGCCAGCAGTGGCGACTACAATGAGCAGTTCTTC. As protein: CASSGDYNEQFF. The variable domain in full, with the rest retrieved from reference TRBV2 and TRBJ2-1, is EPEVTQTPSHQVTQMGQEVILRCVPISNHLYFYWYRQILGQKVEFLVSFYNNEISEKSEIFDDQFSVERPDGSNFTLKIRSTKLEDSAMYFCASSGDYNEQFFGPGTRLTVL.

This clonotype came up many times. The V and J genes are TRBV5-1 and TRBJ2-5; D tentatively fits TRBD1 or TRBD2 (5 bases each). This CDR3 has 15 residues. Germline CDR1 SGHRS, CDR2 YFSETQ. With 4 bases removed from V and 4 bases from J, the gap between germline ends came to 17 bases. The CDR3 spells CASSLVGRGVETQYF. CDR3 bases: TGCGCCAGCAGCCTAGTCGGCCGGGGCGTAGAGACCCAGTACTTC.

In its sample, this clonotype was seen many times. This rearrangement joins TRBV5-1 to TRBJ2-7, with 8 nucleotides matching TRBD1. J lost 4 bases, V lost 5 bases, and 2 bases had no gene match. In germline, CDR1 is SGHRS, CDR2 YFSETQ. The CDR3 has 12 amino acids. The CDR3 is CASRGTGYEQYF. In DNA, the CDR3 is TGCGCCAGCAGGGGGACAGGTTACGAGCAGTACTTC.

CDR3 residues: CASSGPLAGGPPYEQYV. CDR3 nucleotide sequence: TGTGCCAGCAGCGGGCCTCTAGCGGGGGGGCCACCATACGAGCAGTACGTC. The V call is TRBV21-1, the J call TRBJ2-7; no DNA check was done on the table's D call, TRBD2. TRBV21-1 is recorded as a pseudogene. This CDR3 is built from 17 residues.

The chain recombines TRBV12-3 or TRBV12-4 with TRBJ2-2; D call uncertain. CDR3 length: 11 residues. V lost 3 bases to trimming and J lost 7 bases, with 3 bases between them. The CDR3 nucleotides read TGTGCCAGCAGTTTTGTCGGGGAGCTGTTTTTT. Its protein product is CASSFVGELFF.